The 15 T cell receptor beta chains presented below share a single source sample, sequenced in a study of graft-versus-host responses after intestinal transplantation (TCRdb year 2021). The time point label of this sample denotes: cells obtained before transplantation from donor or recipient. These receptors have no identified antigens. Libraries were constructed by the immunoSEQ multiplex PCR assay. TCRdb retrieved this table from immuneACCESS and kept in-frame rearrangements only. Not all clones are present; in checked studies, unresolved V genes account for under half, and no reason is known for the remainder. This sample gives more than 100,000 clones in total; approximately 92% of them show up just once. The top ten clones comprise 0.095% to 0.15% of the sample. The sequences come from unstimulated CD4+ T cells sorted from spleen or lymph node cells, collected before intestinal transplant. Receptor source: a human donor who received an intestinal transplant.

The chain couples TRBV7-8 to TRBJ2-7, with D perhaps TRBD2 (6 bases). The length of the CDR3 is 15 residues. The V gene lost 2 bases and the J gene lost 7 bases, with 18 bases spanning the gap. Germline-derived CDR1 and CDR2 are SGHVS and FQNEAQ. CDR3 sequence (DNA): TGTGCCAGCAGCTTAATCCGGGGGAGGAGTAGAGAGCAGTACTTC. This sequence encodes CASSLIRGRSREQYF.

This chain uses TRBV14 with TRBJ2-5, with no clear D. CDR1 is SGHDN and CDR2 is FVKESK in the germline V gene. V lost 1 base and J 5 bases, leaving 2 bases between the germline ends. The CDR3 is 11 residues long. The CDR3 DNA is TGTGCCAGCAGCCAAGTGGAGACCCAGTACTTC. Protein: CASSQVETQYF.

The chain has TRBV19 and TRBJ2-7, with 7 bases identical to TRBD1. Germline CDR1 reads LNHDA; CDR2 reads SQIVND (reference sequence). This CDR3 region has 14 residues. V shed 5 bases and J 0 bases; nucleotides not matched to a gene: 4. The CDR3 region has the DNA TGTGCCAGTAGTTCTACAGGGGACTCCTACGAGCAGTACTTC. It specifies CASSSTGDSYEQYF.

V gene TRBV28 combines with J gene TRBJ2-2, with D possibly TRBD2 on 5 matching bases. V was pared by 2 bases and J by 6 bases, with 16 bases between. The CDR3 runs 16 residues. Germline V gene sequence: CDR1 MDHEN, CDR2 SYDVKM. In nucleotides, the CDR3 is TGTGCCAGCAGTTTAGCCACCGTGTCGAGGGCCGGGGAGCTGTTTTTT. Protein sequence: CASSLATVSRAGELFF. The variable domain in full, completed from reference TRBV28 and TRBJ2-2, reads DVKVTQSSRYLVKRTGEKVFLECVQDMDHENMFWYRQDPGLGLRLIYFSYDVKMKEKGDIPEGYSVSREKKERFSLILESASTNQTSMYLCASSLATVSRAGELFFGEGSRLTVL.

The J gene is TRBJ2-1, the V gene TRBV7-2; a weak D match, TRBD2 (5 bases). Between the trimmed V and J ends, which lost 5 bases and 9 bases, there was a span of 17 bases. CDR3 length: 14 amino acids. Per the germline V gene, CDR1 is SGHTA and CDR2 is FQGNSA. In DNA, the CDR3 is TGTGCCAGCAGCCCCAGTCGGGATTGGAGTGAGCAGTTCTTC. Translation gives CASSPSRDWSEQFF. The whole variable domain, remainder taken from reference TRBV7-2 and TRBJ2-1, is GAGVSQSPSNKVTEKGKDVELRCDPISGHTALYWYRQSLGQGLEFLIYFQGNSAPDKSGLPSDRFSAERTGGSVSTLTIQRTQQEDSAVYLCASSPSRDWSEQFFGPGTRLTVL.

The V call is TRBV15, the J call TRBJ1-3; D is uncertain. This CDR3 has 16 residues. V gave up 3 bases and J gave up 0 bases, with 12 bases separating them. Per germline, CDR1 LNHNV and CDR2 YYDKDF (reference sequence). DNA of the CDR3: TGTGCCACCAGCAGGACTCGCCGGGTCTCTGGAAACACCATATATTTT. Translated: CATSRTRRVSGNTIYF.

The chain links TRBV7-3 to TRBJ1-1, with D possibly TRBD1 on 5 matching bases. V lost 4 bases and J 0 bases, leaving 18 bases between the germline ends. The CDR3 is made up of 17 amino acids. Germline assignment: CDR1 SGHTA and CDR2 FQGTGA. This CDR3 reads CASSSPLGEGVNTEAFF. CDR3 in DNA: TGTGCCAGCAGCTCCCCGTTAGGGGAAGGGGTGAACACTGAAGCTTTCTTT.

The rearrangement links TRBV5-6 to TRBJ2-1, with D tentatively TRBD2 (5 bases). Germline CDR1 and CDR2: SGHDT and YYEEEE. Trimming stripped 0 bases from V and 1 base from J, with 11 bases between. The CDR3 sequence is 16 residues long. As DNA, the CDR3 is TGTGCCAGCAGCTTGGATGGAGGTCGGTCCTACAATGAGCAGTTCTTC. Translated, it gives CASSLDGGRSYNEQFF. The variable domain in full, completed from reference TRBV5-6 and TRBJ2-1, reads DAGVTQSPTHLIKTRGQQVTLRCSPKSGHDTVSWYQQALGQGPQFIFQYYEEEERQRGNFPDRFSGHQFPNYSSELNVNALLLGDSALYLCASSLDGGRSYNEQFFGPGTRLTVL.

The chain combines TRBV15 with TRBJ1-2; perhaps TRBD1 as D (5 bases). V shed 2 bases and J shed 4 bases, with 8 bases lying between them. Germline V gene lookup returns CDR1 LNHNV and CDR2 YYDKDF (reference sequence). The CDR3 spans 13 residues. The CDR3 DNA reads TGTGCCACCAGCAGAATTACAGGCTATGGCTACACCTTC. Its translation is CATSRITGYGYTF.

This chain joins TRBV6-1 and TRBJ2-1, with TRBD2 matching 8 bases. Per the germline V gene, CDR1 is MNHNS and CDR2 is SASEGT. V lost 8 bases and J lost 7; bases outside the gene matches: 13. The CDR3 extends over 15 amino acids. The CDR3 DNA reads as TGTGCCAGCGGCCGGACGGCGGGAGGAGTTAATGAGCAGTTCTTC. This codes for CASGRTAGGVNEQFF.

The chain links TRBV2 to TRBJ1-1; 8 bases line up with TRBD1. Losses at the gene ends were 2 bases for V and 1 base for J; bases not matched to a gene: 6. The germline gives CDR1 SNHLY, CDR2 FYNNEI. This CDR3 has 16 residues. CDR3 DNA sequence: TGTGCCAGCAGTGAAAGGCGACAGGGGAAGAACACTGAAGCTTTCTTT. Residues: CASSERRQGKNTEAFF.

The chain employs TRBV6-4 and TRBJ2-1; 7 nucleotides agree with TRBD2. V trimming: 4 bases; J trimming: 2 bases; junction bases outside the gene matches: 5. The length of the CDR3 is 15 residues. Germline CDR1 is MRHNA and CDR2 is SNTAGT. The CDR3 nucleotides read TGTGCCAGCAGTGTCTTCGCGGGAGCCTACAATGAGCAGTTCTTC. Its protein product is CASSVFAGAYNEQFF.

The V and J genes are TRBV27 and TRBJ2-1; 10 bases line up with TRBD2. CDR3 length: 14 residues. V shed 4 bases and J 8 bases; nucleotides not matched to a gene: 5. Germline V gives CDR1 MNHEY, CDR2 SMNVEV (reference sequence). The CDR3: CASSSASGRYEQFF. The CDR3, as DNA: TGTGCCAGCAGTTCGGCTAGCGGGAGATATGAGCAGTTCTTC.

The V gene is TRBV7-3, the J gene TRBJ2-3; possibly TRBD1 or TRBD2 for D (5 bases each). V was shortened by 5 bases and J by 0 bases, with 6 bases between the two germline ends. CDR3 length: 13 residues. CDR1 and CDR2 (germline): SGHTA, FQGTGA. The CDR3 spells CASSRDSTDTQYF. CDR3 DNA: TGTGCCAGCAGCAGGGACAGCACAGATACGCAGTATTTT.

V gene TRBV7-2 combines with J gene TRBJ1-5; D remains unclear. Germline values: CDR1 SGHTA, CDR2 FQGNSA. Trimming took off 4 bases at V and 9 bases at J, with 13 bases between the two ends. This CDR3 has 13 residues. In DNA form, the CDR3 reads TGTGCCAGCAGCTCATACCAGGCACCGCCCCAGCATTTT. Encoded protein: CASSSYQAPPQHF.